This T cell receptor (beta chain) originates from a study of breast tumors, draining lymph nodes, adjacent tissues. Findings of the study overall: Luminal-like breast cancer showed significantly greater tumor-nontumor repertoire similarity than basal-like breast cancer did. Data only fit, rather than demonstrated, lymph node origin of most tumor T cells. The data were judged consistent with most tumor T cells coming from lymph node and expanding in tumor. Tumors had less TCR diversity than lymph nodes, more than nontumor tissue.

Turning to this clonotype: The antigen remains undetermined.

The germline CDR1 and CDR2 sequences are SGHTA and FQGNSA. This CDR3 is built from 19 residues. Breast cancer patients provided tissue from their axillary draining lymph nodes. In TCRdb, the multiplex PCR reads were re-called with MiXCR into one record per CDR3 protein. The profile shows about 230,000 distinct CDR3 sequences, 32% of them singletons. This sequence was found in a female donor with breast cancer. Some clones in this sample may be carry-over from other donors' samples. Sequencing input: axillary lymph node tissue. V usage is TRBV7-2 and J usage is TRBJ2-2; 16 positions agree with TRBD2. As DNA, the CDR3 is TGTGCTAGAGATCTCGGGACTAGCGGGAGGGCCCTCGGCACCGGGGAGCTGTTTTTT. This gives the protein CARDLGTSGRALGTGELFF.